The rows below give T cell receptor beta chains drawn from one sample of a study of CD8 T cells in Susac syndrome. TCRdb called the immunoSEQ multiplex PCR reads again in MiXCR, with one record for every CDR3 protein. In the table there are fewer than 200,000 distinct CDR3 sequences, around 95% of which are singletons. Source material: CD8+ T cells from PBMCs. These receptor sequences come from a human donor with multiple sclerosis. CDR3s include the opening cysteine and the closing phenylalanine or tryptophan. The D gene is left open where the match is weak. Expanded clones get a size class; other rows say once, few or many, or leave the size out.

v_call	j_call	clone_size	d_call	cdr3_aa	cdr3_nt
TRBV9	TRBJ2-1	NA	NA	CASSVMPEGGGRMNEQFF	TGTGCCAGCAGCGTAATGCCGGAGGGGGGCGGGAGAATGAATGAGCAGTTCTTC
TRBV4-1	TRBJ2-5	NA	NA	CASSPRYLTETQYF	TGCGCCAGCAGCCCCCGATACCTAACGGAGACCCAGTACTTC
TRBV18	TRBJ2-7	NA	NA	CASSQEAYEQYF	TGTGCCAGCTCCCAGGAAGCCTACGAGCAGTACTTC
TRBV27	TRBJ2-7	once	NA	CASSLSREVYEQYF	TGTGCCAGCAGTTTATCCAGGGAAGTGTACGAGCAGTACTTC
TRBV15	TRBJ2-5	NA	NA	CATSRGDKETQYF	TGTGCCACCAGCAGAGGGGACAAAGAGACCCAGTACTTC
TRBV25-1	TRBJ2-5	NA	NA	CASRQGQETQYF	TGTGCCAGCAGACAGGGTCAAGAGACCCAGTACTTC
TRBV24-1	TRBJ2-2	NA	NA	CATSDFPSNGELFF	TGTGCCACCAGTGATTTCCCAAGTAACGGGGAGCTGTTTTTT
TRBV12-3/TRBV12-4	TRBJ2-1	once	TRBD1	CASSLEGAGEQFF	TGTGCCAGCAGTTTAGAGGGGGCCGGCGAGCAGTTCTTC
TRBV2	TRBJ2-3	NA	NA	CASSPGEEATSTDTQYF	TGTGCCAGCAGCCCCGGGGAGGAGGCAACTAGCACAGATACGCAGTATTTT
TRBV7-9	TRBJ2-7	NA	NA	CAAGQRSVEQYF	TGTGCCGCCGGACAGCGAAGTGTTGAGCAGTACTTC
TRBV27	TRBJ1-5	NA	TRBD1	CASSNRGGAGQPQHF	TGTGCCAGCTCCAACCGAGGGGGCGCGGGTCAGCCCCAGCATTTT
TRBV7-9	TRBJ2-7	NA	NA	CASSLGQEQYYEQYF	TGTGCCAGCAGCTTAGGACAGGAGCAGTACTACGAGCAGTACTTC
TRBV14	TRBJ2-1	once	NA	CASSQEEGDLNEQFF	TGTGCCAGCAGCCAGGAAGAGGGGGATTTGAATGAGCAGTTCTTC